This entry is about one TCR beta chain. Its antigen is still unknown. This record comes from a study of shared clonotypes between healthy human individuals. At the level of the study: The study enrolled a couple of women and a few men aged 18 to 49.

Study donors comprised healthy, HIV-negative adults devoid of recent acute infection or vaccination. Clones were read by immunoSEQ multiplex PCR, and TCRdb kept only the in-frame ones, dropping some. Here the sample spans 1.5 million to 1.9 million clones, under 99% being singletons. Study-level points and caveats: Generation of non-shared clonotypes was less probable than generation of clonotypes shared by all four donors.

CDR3 size: 13 residues. Per the germline V gene, CDR1 is KGHSH and CDR2 is LQKENI. V shed 3 bases and J shed 5 bases, with 10 bases lying between them. This TCR derives from a man aged 25-40 years in good health. V is TRBV18 and J is TRBJ2-5; a possible D gene is TRBD2 (5 bases). Sequencing was carried out using naive CD4+ T cells sorted from blood. Subset denoted: CD45RA+ positively selected. DNA of the CDR3: TGTGCCAGCTCACCTGTAAGGGAGGAGACCCAGTACTTC. Protein: CASSPVREETQYF.